This TCR beta chain was found in a study of T cells in Graves' hyperthyroidism and ophthalmopathy. General study findings and limits: Most thyroid clonotypes expanded above 0.001 appeared in blood too. A median roughly six months before onset, the model predicted ophthalmopathy.

V shed 7 bases and J 7 bases; nucleotides not matched to a gene: 6. The CDR3 has 14 residues. Germline lookup yields CDR1 MNHNS and CDR2 SASEGT. RNA transcripts gave rise to amplified TCR beta CDR3 regions. Using the HTBI primer set, a first-round RT-PCR was run on the TCR CDR3. MiXCR, run by TCRdb on the multiplex PCR reads, gives a single entry per CDR3 protein. This table holds around 250,000 distinct CDR3 sequences, roughly 15% found once. The sample holds many counts of this clonotype. Its antigen is undetermined. Hyperthyroidism in the patients, aged 18 to 65, was newly diagnosed and under 2 months in duration. When hyperthyroidism was first diagnosed, the blood sample was taken, preceding any ophthalmopathy symptoms.

The chain couples TRBV6-1 to TRBJ2-1; TRBD2 aligns across 11 bases. The receptor was derived from a woman aged 40 to 50 with Graves' hyperthyroidism that later progressed to Graves' ophthalmopathy. The sequencing sample was made of blood. The CDR3 DNA reads TGTGCCAGCATGGCGGCTAGCGGGAGGAATGAGCAGTTCTTC. Its protein product is CASMAASGRNEQFF.